The clone carrying this T cell receptor (beta chain) showed up just a few times. Its antigen is currently unknown. Each CDR3 protein gets one entry after TCRdb re-called the RT-PCR reads with MiXCR. The profile shows 200,000 to 300,000 distinct CDR3 sequences, more than 10% of them singletons. The germline V and J ends were trimmed by 4 bases and 3 bases, with 16 bases remaining between them. This CDR3 spans 15 amino acids. The V gene's germline CDR1 is MGHDK and CDR2 SYGVNS. This sample was taken from a study of response to subunit inactivated influenza vaccine. General study points: Few additional T cells are recruited per seasonal influenza vaccination, authors suggested.

Sample: non-naive T cells sorted from PBMCs, taken less than 15 days before vaccination. The V call is TRBV25-1, the J call TRBJ2-7; no definite D call. This TCR derives from a man aged 50 or older who received an inactivated influenza vaccine. The CDR3 region has the DNA TGTGCCAGCAGTGCCGGGCAGAATACGATCTACGAGCAGTACTTC. It codes for CASSAGQNTIYEQYF.